Sequencing of this T cell receptor (beta chain) was carried out in a study of blood T cell repertoires in COVID-19. For the study at large: Specimens from acute and convalescent COVID-19 originated in the United States, Italy and Spain.

Participants came from fewer than 25 US areas, aged about 18 to 95 years. Participants had their cohort set by participant-reported clinical history. Between the trimmed V and J ends, which lost 4 bases and 5 bases, there was a span of 23 bases. This CDR3 spans 17 amino acids. Germline CDR1 MNHEY, CDR2 SMNVEV (reference sequence). In the source study's methods: Estimated nucleated cell counts came from reference gene primer amplification. Sequencing used immunoSEQ multiplex PCR; TCRdb keeps in-frame clones, though not all of them. The V and J calls and clone size were taken over from that table, and D and trimming were inferred from the DNA. The sample comprises more than 250,000 clones, under 90% of which are singletons, and over 9.5% rests with the top ten.

The chain links TRBV27 to TRBJ1-1, with D perhaps matching TRBD1 (6 bases). The material sequenced was PBMCs or T cells enriched from blood (not recorded which). The receptor was isolated from a woman aged 18 to 35 who had recovered from COVID-19. As DNA, the CDR3 is TGTGCCAGCAGTTCATCTAATGGGGGCGAGTGGTTTACTGAAGCTTTCTTT. Its protein product is CASSSSNGGEWFTEAFF.